This entry features one T cell receptor beta chain sequence. V lost 6 bases and J lost 6; bases outside the gene matches: 12. Germline CDR1 MNHNS, CDR2 SASEGT. The CDR3 extends over 15 amino acids. This record belongs to a study of blood T cells in healthy people across ages. Across the whole study: With template switching, about one barcoded beta molecule was captured per two T cells.

A second PCR, run for roughly 7 to 11 cycles, used a sample-barcoded 5' primer plus a J-beta primer mix. TCRdb passed the 5' RACE reads through MiXCR, listing each CDR3 protein once. The repertoire consists of some 780,000 distinct CDR3 sequences, with about 61% occurring once and the leading ten covering about 26%. This sequence was found in a middle-aged man in good health. This sequence joins TRBV6-1 and TRBJ2-7; TRBD1 matches 9 bases. The specimen sequenced was blood. Here the CDR3 reads CASSSKGTGSLEQYF. The DNA of the CDR3 is TGTGCCAGCAGCTCGAAGGGGACAGGGTCCCTCGAGCAGTACTTC.